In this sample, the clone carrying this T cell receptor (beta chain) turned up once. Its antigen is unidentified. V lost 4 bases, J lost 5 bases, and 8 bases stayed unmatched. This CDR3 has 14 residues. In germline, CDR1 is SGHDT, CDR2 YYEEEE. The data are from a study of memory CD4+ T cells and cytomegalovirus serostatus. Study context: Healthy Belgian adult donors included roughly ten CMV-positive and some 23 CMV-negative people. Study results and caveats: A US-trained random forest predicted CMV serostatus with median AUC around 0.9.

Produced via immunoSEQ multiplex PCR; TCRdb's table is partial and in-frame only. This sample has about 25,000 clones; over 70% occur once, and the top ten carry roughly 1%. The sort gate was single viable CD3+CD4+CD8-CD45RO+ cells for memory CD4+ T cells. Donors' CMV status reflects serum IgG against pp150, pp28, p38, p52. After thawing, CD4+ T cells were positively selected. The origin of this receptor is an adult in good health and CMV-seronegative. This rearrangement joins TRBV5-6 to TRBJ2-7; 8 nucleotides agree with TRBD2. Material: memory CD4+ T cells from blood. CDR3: CASSHMHSGDEQYF. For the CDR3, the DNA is TGTGCCAGCAGCCATATGCATAGCGGGGACGAGCAGTACTTC.